Here is one T cell receptor (beta chain) with its context. What this receptor recognizes is not known. Base qualities are not provided; no much larger clone lies one nucleotide away. This specimen belongs to a study of T cell repertoires and Cas9 in healthy adults (dated by TCRdb to the late 2010s). For context, the study as a whole: Multi-effector potency, cytotoxicity and lineage determination within the CD4 and CD8 compartments were characterized for SpCas9-reactive T cells. The study examined preexisting T cell immunity against the Streptococcus pyogenes Cas9 nuclease (SpCas9) used in CRISPR gene editing.

Healthy humans served as the donors. From the germline V gene, CDR1 is KGHSH and CDR2 is LQKENI. The CDR3 runs 14 residues from the cysteine to the phenylalanine. The DNA shown is the 42-base CDR3, in frame from base 1. The germline ends are 7 bases apart after V is trimmed by 2 bases and J by 0 bases. Summary of the overall study and its limitations: In vitro, the proliferation and function of SpCas9-reactive effector T cells were reported to be mitigated by SpCas9-reactive regulatory T cells.

The library was obtained by the immunoSEQ multiplex PCR assay. Entries here come from immuneACCESS through TCRdb and include only in-frame sequences with V and J called. Some clones fail to appear in such tables; in the studies checked, an unresolved V gene covers under half of the shortfall, and the cause of the remainder is unknown. The sample records tens of thousands of clones, approximately 90% of which are singletons. The ten largest clones represent about 0.9% of the sample. Sequencing was done on a sample of CD4+ effector T cells (CD127+, CD25-, CD137-, CD154-) from PBMCs; culture status not recorded. This TCR was recovered from a human donor in good health. The chain is made from TRBV18 and TRBJ1-1; the D gene lacks a confident call. The DNA is TGTGCCAGCTCACCATCGGTCGTGAACACTGAAGCTTTCTTT. Translated, it gives CASSPSVVNTEAFF.